This record concerns one T cell receptor (beta chain) sequence. The antigen remains undetermined. These data are taken from a study of cytotoxic CD8 clonotypes in ibrutinib-treated CLL. Study conclusions and caveats: Rare overall, public clonotypes shrank or held steady under therapy. While tracking circulating CD8+ T-cell counts, baseline clonality exceeded that of age-matched healthy donors.

Data came from immunoSEQ multiplex PCR; TCRdb stores just in-frame clones and leaves some out. The table includes 200,000 to 250,000 clones, 60% to 80% detected once. This receptor was obtained from a human donor with chronic lymphocytic leukemia. This specimen was PBMCs, taken after 12 months of ibrutinib treatment.

Written as DNA, the CDR3 is TGTGCCAGCAGCTTCTCCGGGACTAGCGGGAAACGCTACGAGCAGTACTTC. Translating gives CASSFSGTSGKRYEQYF. This rearrangement joins TRBV7-9 to TRBJ2-7; 13 bases align to TRBD2. This CDR3 is 17 amino acids long. Losses at the gene ends were 3 bases for V and 3 bases for J; bases not matched to a gene: 8. From germline, CDR1 is SEHNR and CDR2 FQNEAQ (reference sequence).